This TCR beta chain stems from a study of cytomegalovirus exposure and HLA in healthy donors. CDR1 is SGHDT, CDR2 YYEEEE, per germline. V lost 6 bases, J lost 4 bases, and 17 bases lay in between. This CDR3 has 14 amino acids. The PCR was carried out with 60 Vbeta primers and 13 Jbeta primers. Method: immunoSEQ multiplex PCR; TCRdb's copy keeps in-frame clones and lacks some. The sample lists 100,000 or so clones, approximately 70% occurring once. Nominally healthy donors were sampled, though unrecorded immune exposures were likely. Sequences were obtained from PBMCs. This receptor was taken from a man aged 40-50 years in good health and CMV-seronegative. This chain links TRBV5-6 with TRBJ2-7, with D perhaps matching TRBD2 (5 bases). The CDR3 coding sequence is TGTGCCAGCACCCCCCGGAGGAGCTCGTACGAGCAGTACTTC. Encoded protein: CASTPRRSSYEQYF.